A selection of T cell receptor beta chains follows, all from one sample in a study of response to subunit inactivated influenza vaccine. TCRdb ran MiXCR on the RT-PCR reads and lists one entry per CDR3 protein. The sample contains roughly 160,000 distinct CDR3 sequences, roughly 10% of which appear only once. Sequencing used CD8+ T cells sorted from PBMCs, obtained about 24 months after vaccination. Every receptor here comes from a man aged 45-69 years who received an inactivated influenza vaccine. Both conserved end residues are part of each CDR3. D genes are given only for firm matches. The size entry is marked missing in some rows and otherwise reads once, few, many or a size class.

clone_size j_call d_call v_call cdr3_nt cdr3_aa
few TRBJ2-1 NA TRBV2 TGTGCCAGCGATGGGACACTCTCCTACAATGAGCAGTTCTTC CASDGTLSYNEQFF
few TRBJ2-7 NA TRBV6-2/TRBV6-3 TGTGCCAGCAGTTGGGGACCCACAGGCGACACCTACGAGCAGTACTTC CASSWGPTGDTYEQYF
NA TRBJ2-1 TRBD2 TRBV6-2/TRBV6-3 TGTGCCAGCAGTTACTCGGGGCGGGGGAGAAATGAGCAGTTCTTC CASSYSGRGRNEQFF
NA TRBJ2-7 NA TRBV28 TGTGCCAGCAGTTTTGTTCGCGACCTTAGCTACGAGCAGTACTTC CASSFVRDLSYEQYF
few TRBJ2-5 NA TRBV7-9 TGTGCCAGCAGCTTAGCAAAGGACTATCAGTACCAAGAGACCCAGTACTTC CASSLAKDYQYQETQYF
many TRBJ1-1 TRBD1 TRBV6-1 TGTGCCAGCAGCCGGGGACAGGGATACACTGAAGCTTTCTTT CASSRGQGYTEAFF
few TRBJ2-1 NA TRBV11-1 TGTGCCAGCAGCTTAGCAGGGAATCGGAATGAGCAGTTCTTC CASSLAGNRNEQFF
few TRBJ2-7 TRBD2 TRBV20-1 TGCAGTACCTCGACGGGACTAGCGGCTTACGAGCAGTACTTC CSTSTGLAAYEQYF
NA TRBJ2-7 TRBD2 TRBV27 TGTGCCAGCAGTTTAAAGCGGGGGTGGTACGAGCAGTACTTC CASSLKRGWYEQYF
NA TRBJ1-4 NA TRBV20-1 TGCAGTGCGCAAACCGGACAGCCTGCAACTAATGAAAAACTGTTTTTT CSAQTGQPATNEKLFF
NA TRBJ2-7 NA TRBV6-1 TGTGCCAGCAGGGTAAAGGGGTACCACGAGCAGTACTTC CASRVKGYHEQYF
few TRBJ2-3 NA TRBV5-1 TGCGCCAGCAGCTTGGACGGGTGGGTCACAGATACGCAGTATTTT CASSLDGWVTDTQYF
few TRBJ1-1 TRBD1 TRBV2 TGTGCCAGCAGGCTGACAGGGGGCAACACTGAAGCTTTCTTT CASRLTGGNTEAFF
NA TRBJ2-5 TRBD2 TRBV4-1 TGCGCCAGCAGCCACTTATTTATAGCGGGGGGTGCAAAAGAGACCCAGTACTTC CASSHLFIAGGAKETQYF
NA TRBJ2-5 TRBD1 TRBV4-3 TGCGCCAGCAGCCAACACAACAGGGGGGAAGAGACCCAGTACTTC CASSQHNRGEETQYF
few TRBJ2-2 NA TRBV12-3/TRBV12-4 TGTGCCAGCAGTTTTATCCTCAGTCCGACAACCGGGGAGCTGTTTTTT CASSFILSPTTGELFF
few TRBJ2-7 TRBD1 TRBV29-1 TGCAGCGTGAGGACAGGGACGACCTACGAGCAGTACTTC CSVRTGTTYEQYF
many TRBJ2-7 TRBD2 TRBV20-1 TGCAGTGCTAGAGATTCAGACGGGGGGAGGCACCCCCCCTCTCCCTACGAGCAGTACTTC CSARDSDGGRHPPSPYEQYF
NA TRBJ2-3 TRBD2 TRBV28 TGTGCCAGCAGTCTACCGGGACTAGCGGGTCAGAGAGATACGCAGTATTTT CASSLPGLAGQRDTQYF
few TRBJ2-1 TRBD2 TRBV27 TGTGCCAGCAGTTCCCAGGGACTAGCGAGCCCCATGTTTGGGAATGAGCAGTTCTTC CASSSQGLASPMFGNEQFF
NA TRBJ2-1 TRBD2 TRBV12-3/TRBV12-4 TGTGCCAGCAGTTCTAGCGGGAGGGGCTACAATGAGCAGTTCTTC CASSSSGRGYNEQFF
many TRBJ2-1 NA TRBV7-8 TGTGCCAGCAGCTTAGGAGTAAACAATGAGCAGTTCTTC CASSLGVNNEQFF
NA TRBJ1-3 NA TRBV25-1 TGTGCCAGCAGTGAATGGGGCAGCGGAAACACCATATATTTT CASSEWGSGNTIYF
many TRBJ2-1 TRBD2 TRBV27 TGTGCCAGCAGTCCCGGGACTAGCGGGAGGAATGAGCAGTTCTTC CASSPGTSGRNEQFF
few TRBJ2-5 NA TRBV4-1 TGCGCCAGCAGCCACCTGAGGGGGACCCAGTACTTC CASSHLRGTQYF
many TRBJ2-5 TRBD2 TRBV7-9 TGTGCCAGCAGCCCTCCCCGCGGGGGAGAAGAGACCCAGTACTTC CASSPPRGGEETQYF
few TRBJ2-1 TRBD1 TRBV6-2/TRBV6-3 TGTGCCAGCAGCAGGGACAGGGAGCCCTACAATGAGCAGTTCTTC CASSRDREPYNEQFF
many TRBJ2-7 TRBD2 TRBV3-1 TGTGCCAGCAGCCAAGCTGGGACTAGCGGGAGTAACGAGCAGTACTTC CASSQAGTSGSNEQYF
few TRBJ2-7 NA TRBV2 TGTGCCAGCAGTGAAGCGGCAGAGCTTTCCTACGAGCAGTACTTC CASSEAAELSYEQYF
many TRBJ2-5 TRBD1 TRBV5-5 TGTGCCAGCAGCTTCTTTGGGACAGGAAAAGAGACCCAGTACTTC CASSFFGTGKETQYF
few TRBJ2-5 TRBD1 TRBV10-3 TGTGCCATCAGTGAGGGGACAGAGAGCCAAGAGACCCAGTACTTC CAISEGTESQETQYF
few TRBJ2-7 NA TRBV7-8 TGTGCCAGCAGCCCCTCGGGACCCGGATACGAGCAGTACTTC CASSPSGPGYEQYF
few TRBJ1-5 NA TRBV20-1 TGCAGTGCTAGAGTAGGGCAGGATCAGCCCCAGCATTTT CSARVGQDQPQHF
few TRBJ2-1 NA TRBV4-1 TGCGCCAGCAGCCAAGATCCCTCCTACAATGAGCAGTTCTTC CASSQDPSYNEQFF
many TRBJ2-7 TRBD1 TRBV12-3/TRBV12-4 TGTGCCAGCAGTTTCCCTGACAGGGGGTTCTACGAGCAGTACTTC CASSFPDRGFYEQYF
many TRBJ2-1 NA TRBV11-1 TGTGCCAGCAGCTTAGCGTGGCGGAATGAGCAGTTCTTC CASSLAWRNEQFF
NA TRBJ2-3 TRBD1 TRBV7-9 TGTGCCAGCACCCCGACAGGGGGCGGAGATACGCAGTATTTT CASTPTGGGDTQYF
few TRBJ2-7 NA TRBV6-2/TRBV6-3 TGTGCCAGCAGTTACGGCTTTTTCCGGAACGAGCAGTACTTC CASSYGFFRNEQYF
few TRBJ1-6 NA TRBV28 TGTGCCAGCAGTTTTTGGCAGGGCGGGGGGTCCTATAATTCACCCCTCCACTTT CASSFWQGGGSYNSPLHF
NA TRBJ2-7 TRBD2 TRBV6-2/TRBV6-3 TGTGCCAGCGAGGGACTAGGGCCTTGCGTCTTC CASEGLGPCVF
NA TRBJ2-1 NA TRBV12-3/TRBV12-4 TGTGCCAGCAGTTTAGCGCGAGCGCATGAGCAGTTCTTC CASSLARAHEQFF